This T cell receptor beta chain is from a study of blood T cell repertoires in COVID-19. Study at large: Whether acute or convalescent, the COVID-19 samples came from the United States, Italy and Spain. Nucleic acid was either cDNA or gDNA, and it came from T cells, B-cell-depleted T cells, or PBMCs.

This CDR3 is 15 amino acids long. V shed 1 base, J shed 0 bases, and the junction held 1 base outside the gene matches. The germline V gene encodes CDR1 SGDLS and CDR2 YYNGEE. Original data processing: Estimates of nucleated cell counts were drawn from the amplification of reference gene primers. Assay: immunoSEQ multiplex PCR; the TCRdb copy retains only in-frame clones and omits some. V, J and clone size were drawn from that table, and D and trimming were deduced from the DNA. The profile shows about 59,000 clones, roughly 91% of them singletons. The J gene is TRBJ2-1, the V gene TRBV9; 7 positions match TRBD2. The sequenced material came from peripheral blood. The TCR comes from a human donor in a cohort sampled during active COVID-19. DNA of the CDR3: TGTGCCAGCAGCGTAACGGGGGGCTCCTACAATGAGCAGTTCTTC. This translates into CASSVTGGSYNEQFF.